This TCR beta chain originates from a study of cytomegalovirus exposure and HLA in healthy donors. General study points: The study flagged some 170 TCR beta chains as cytomegalovirus-associated. Many donors shared some public TCRs, even though most TCR sequences were rare. Later analysis placed DRB1 highest and HLA-C lowest in TCR association rates, which differed by HLA locus.

Primers included in the PCR were 60 Vbeta and 13 Jbeta primers. Clones were read by immunoSEQ multiplex PCR, and TCRdb kept only the in-frame ones, dropping some. The table shows some 30,000 clones, with around two fifths occurring only once. Germline CDR1 WSHSY, CDR2 SAAADI. The CDR3 runs 13 residues. Losses at the gene ends were 6 bases for V and 5 bases for J; bases not matched to a gene: 5. This clone has just one count. Antigen unknown. The chain has TRBV10-2 and TRBJ2-7; the match to TRBD2 covers 9 bases. The clonotype was recovered from a woman aged 50 to 65 in good health and CMV-seronegative. Sequencing was done on a sample of PBMCs. The CDR3 sequence is CASRASGNDEQYF. The DNA for the CDR3 is TGCGCCAGCAGGGCTAGCGGGAATGACGAGCAGTACTTC.